Shown below are 11 T cell receptor beta chains from a single sample sequenced in a study of T cells in Graves' hyperthyroidism and ophthalmopathy. From RNA transcripts, TCR beta CDR3 regions were amplified. Primed by the HTBI set, a first-round RT-PCR was run on the TCR CDR3. TCRdb recomputed calls from the multiplex PCR reads with MiXCR, one row per CDR3 protein. The table has 300,000 to 350,000 distinct CDR3 sequences, about a sixth seen once. Sequenced material: blood. The receptors originated from a woman in her thirties or forties with Graves' ophthalmopathy.

This chain connects TRBV7-2 to TRBJ2-7, with 8 positions matching TRBD2. With V trimmed by 5 bases and J by 4 bases, 4 bases remained unmatched. The germline V gene encodes CDR1 SGHTA and CDR2 FQGNSA. The CDR3 is made up of 13 amino acids. The CDR3 here is CASSRSGAYEQYF. The CDR3 nucleotides read TGTGCCAGCAGCCGTAGCGGGGCGTACGAGCAGTACTTC. Full variable domain (missing parts from reference TRBV7-2 and TRBJ2-7): GAGVSQSPSNKVTEKGKDVELRCDPISGHTALYWYRQSLGQGLEFLIYFQGNSAPDKSGLPSDRFSAERTGGSVSTLTIQRTQQEDSAVYLCASSRSGAYEQYFGPGTRLTVT.

This clonotype was picked up many times. V gene TRBV28 combines with J gene TRBJ1-5, with TRBD1 identical over 7 bases. This CDR3 region has 13 residues. CDR1 is MDHEN and CDR2 is SYDVKM in the germline V gene. V lost 6 bases, J lost 6 bases, and 5 bases stayed unmatched. The CDR3 DNA follows: TGTGCCAGCAGCCTAGACAGGGTTCAGCCCCAGCATTTT. Its protein is CASSLDRVQPQHF.

This clonotype was recorded at least ten times. The chain has TRBV28 and TRBJ1-1; D gene uncertain. With 3 bases removed from V and 2 bases from J, the gap between germline ends came to 10 bases. The CDR3 is 14 amino acids. Germline lookup yields CDR1 MDHEN and CDR2 SYDVKM. CDR3 region: CASSLVHENTEAFF. In DNA, the CDR3 is TGTGCCAGCAGTTTGGTACACGAAAACACTGAAGCTTTCTTT.

The chain uses TRBV20-1 and TRBJ2-7; 10 nucleotides agree with TRBD1. The V gene's germline CDR1 is DFQATT and CDR2 SNEGSKA (reference sequence). The CDR3 covers 13 residues. The V and J ends lost 6 bases and 4 bases, in that order; junction bases with no gene match: 6. The CDR3 reads CSAKTGGWYEQYF. DNA for the CDR3: TGCAGTGCGAAGACAGGGGGCTGGTACGAGCAGTACTTC.

This clonotype was detected many times. The rearrangement links TRBV9 to TRBJ2-2, with TRBD2 matching 7 bases. Germline CDR1 is SGDLS and CDR2 is YYNGEE. The ends lost 3 bases at V and 1 base at J; junction bases unmatched: 9. The CDR3 spans 17 residues. CDR3 region: CASSAVTSNQNTGELFF. The CDR3 coding sequence is TGTGCCAGCAGCGCCGTGACTAGCAACCAGAACACCGGGGAGCTGTTTTTT.

This chain uses TRBV6-2 or TRBV6-3 with TRBJ2-7; D is unresolved. Between the trimmed V and J ends, which lost 2 bases and 7 bases, there was a span of 9 bases. The germline gives CDR1 MNHEY, CDR2 SVGEGT. The CDR3 runs 12 residues. The CDR3 DNA follows: TGTGCCAGCAGTTACCGTTTCTGGGAGCAGTACTTC. It yields the protein CASSYRFWEQYF.

Remarks on this clonotype: Relative to the germline gene, one junction end is altered; a read error may explain this. The chain uses TRBV11-2 and TRBJ1-1; tentatively, D is TRBD1 (5 bases). Per germline, CDR1 SGHAT and CDR2 FQNNGV. The length of the CDR3 is 16 residues. The CDR3: CASSSSPRDGSTEASF. CDR3 DNA: TGTGCCAGCAGCTCGTCTCCCAGGGACGGGTCGACTGAAGCTTCCTTT.

Many counts were recorded for this clonotype. The chain is built from TRBV7-9 and TRBJ2-1; D not resolved. This CDR3 has 12 amino acids. Trimming removed 5 bases from V and 9 bases from J, with 11 bases in between. Germline loops: CDR1 SEHNR, CDR2 FQNEAQ (reference sequence). The CDR3 bases are TGTGCCAGCAGCCTAAAGGCCGGTGAGCAGTTCTTC. Residues: CASSLKAGEQFF.

This clonotype has a count of ten or more. At one of its ends the junction is not consistent with the germline gene, which may arise from a read error. The chain combines TRBV12-3 or TRBV12-4 with TRBJ2-7, with 7 bases that match TRBD2. The CDR3 totals 14 residues. CDR3 region: CASRLEGGPYEQCF. CDR3 nucleotide sequence: TGTGCCAGCAGGTTAGAGGGAGGGCCCTACGAGCAGTGCTTC.

This clonotype was recorded many times. The chain links TRBV28 to TRBJ1-1, with a possible D match to TRBD1 (5 bases). Germline assignment: CDR1 MDHEN and CDR2 SYDVKM. Trimming stripped 8 bases from V and 0 bases from J, with 25 bases between. The CDR3 runs to 18 residues. The CDR3 coding sequence is TGTGCCAGCCAAAATGGGGCAGGGTACGGGATCATGAACACTGAAGCTTTCTTT. Residues: CASQNGAGYGIMNTEAFF.

This clonotype was detected many times. The genes are TRBV20-1 and TRBJ1-5; unclear D gene. CDR1 DFQATT and CDR2 SNEGSKA come from the germline V gene (reference sequence). The ends were cut back, 6 bases at V and 0 bases at J, with 12 bases in the middle. This CDR3 has 14 residues. The CDR3 sequence is CSAIDLYSNQPQHF. CDR3 DNA sequence: TGCAGTGCCATTGACCTATATAGCAATCAGCCCCAGCATTTT.